This T cell receptor beta chain was identified in a study of post-analysis software for immune sequencing data. Study-level information: There were relapsing-remitting, secondary progressive and progressive-relapsing multiple sclerosis among the disease courses included. General study results and limits: Five TRBV segments (TRBV5-6, TRBV5-1 and TRBV20-1 among them) occurred more frequently in patients than in controls. Versus controls, multiple sclerosis patients showed significantly lower diversity (normalized Chao1). Samples from one preparation batch, clustered by F measure, grouped strongly together.

Carried by the TCR beta cDNA libraries were unique molecular identifiers. Researchers reported about 500,000 cDNA molecules coming from around 1 to 9.1 million T cells. TCRdb itself ran the PCR reads through MiXCR, one entry per CDR3 protein. The repertoire has about 180,000 distinct CDR3 sequences, around 30% of them found once; the top ten carry about 1.6%. This clonotype has only one observation. As yet, its antigen is unknown. Trimming took off 2 bases at V and 5 bases at J, with 22 bases between the two ends. This CDR3 is built from 18 residues. CDR1 is MDHEN and CDR2 is SYDVKM in the germline V gene.

This sequence was found in a girl aged 10 to 17 with multiple sclerosis. The sample was blood. This sequence joins TRBV28 and TRBJ1-3, with TRBD1 as a possible D gene (5 bases). The CDR3 DNA reads as TGTGCCAGCAGTTTACCTACTAGGGGAGGGCAGCCGAGAAACACCATATATTTT. Amino acid sequence: CASSLPTRGGQPRNTIYF.